This T cell receptor (beta chain) was recorded in a study of CXCR4 blockade with PD-1 therapy in pancreatic cancer. Whole-study results and caveats: Tumor clonality averaged approximately 0.15 versus 0.048 in healthy blood, not predicting survival. Sequencing covered TCRbeta chains only, not alpha chains. More frequent amino acid clones had more nucleotide rearrangements, suggesting convergent selection.

No neoadjuvant therapy was given before resection to the patients supplying these archived tumor blocks. Generated by immunoSEQ multiplex PCR, the TCRdb table keeps only in-frame clones and is missing some. The sample holds around 3,500 clones, 41% seen once. Germline CDR1 and CDR2: LNHDA and SQIVND (reference sequence). The CDR3 is 15 amino acids. The ends were cut back, 4 bases at V and 1 base at J, with 10 bases in the middle. With regard to this clone: Its specificity is unknown.

The chain combines TRBV19 with TRBJ2-2; possible D gene TRBD1, 5 bases. Input material: tumor tissue. The clonotype originates from a human donor with pancreatic ductal adenocarcinoma. The DNA for the CDR3 is TGTGCCAGTAGTAGGCCAGGACAGAACACCGGGGAGCTGTTTTTT. Its protein product is CASSRPGQNTGELFF.